What follows is one T cell receptor beta chain and its context. Antigen: not known. The sample comes from a study of T cell responses to AZD1222 COVID-19 vaccine. Study-wide background: Researchers grouped second doses given at about 4 or about 12 weeks into one pool. The study's findings and limits: Mostly white British, mostly female donors; authors suggested clonal diversity may be underestimated. Repertoires were sampled only after the peak T cell response.

The table came from immunoSEQ multiplex PCR; TCRdb's copy has only in-frame clones and leaves some out. The profile shows 140,000 to 150,000 clones, over 90% of them singletons. CDR3 size: 13 residues. Germline values: CDR1 SQVTM, CDR2 ANQGSEA. V dropped 4 bases and J dropped 1 base, with 10 bases sitting between them. The V call is TRBV29-1, the J call TRBJ1-1; D is possibly TRBD1 (5 bases). The sequence derives from an adult in good health. The sequencing here drew on peripheral blood, taken on day 0 of AZD1222 vaccination. The CDR3 sequence: CSVGHGGNTEAFF. Written as DNA, the CDR3 is TGCAGCGTTGGACACGGGGGGAACACTGAAGCTTTCTTT.